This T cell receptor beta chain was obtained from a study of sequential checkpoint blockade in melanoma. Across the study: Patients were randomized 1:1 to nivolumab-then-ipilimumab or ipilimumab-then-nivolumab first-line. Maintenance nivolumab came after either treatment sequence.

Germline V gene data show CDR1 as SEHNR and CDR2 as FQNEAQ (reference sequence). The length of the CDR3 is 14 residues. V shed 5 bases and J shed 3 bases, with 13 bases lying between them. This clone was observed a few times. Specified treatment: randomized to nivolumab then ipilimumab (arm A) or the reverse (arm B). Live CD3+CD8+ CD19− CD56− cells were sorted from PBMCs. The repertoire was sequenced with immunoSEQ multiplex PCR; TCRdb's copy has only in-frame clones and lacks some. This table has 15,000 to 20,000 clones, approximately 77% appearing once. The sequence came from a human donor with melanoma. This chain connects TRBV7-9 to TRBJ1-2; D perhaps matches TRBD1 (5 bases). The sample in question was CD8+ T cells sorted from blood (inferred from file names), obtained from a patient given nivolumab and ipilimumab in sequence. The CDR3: CASSARDLHYGYTF. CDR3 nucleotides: TGTGCCAGCAGCGCCCGGGACTTACACTATGGCTACACCTTC. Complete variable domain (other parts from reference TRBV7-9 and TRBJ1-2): DTGVSQNPRHKITKRGQNVTFRCDPISEHNRLYWYRQTLGQGPEFLTYFQNEAQLEKSRLLSDRFSAERPKGSFSTLEIQRTEQGDSAMYLCASSARDLHYGYTFGSGTRLTVV.